This T cell receptor beta chain was captured in a study of control samples from healthy donors and cancer patients. TCRdb's table, derived via immunoSEQ multiplex PCR, lists solely in-frame clones and lacks some. The table has 65,000 to 85,000 clones, under 90% seen once. Germline CDR1 reads MNHEY; CDR2 reads SVGAGI. The CDR3 is made up of 15 amino acids. Trimming took off 7 bases at V and 8 bases at J, with 23 bases between the two ends. V and J are TRBV6-5 and TRBJ1-1, with D uncertain. The TCR originated in a woman aged 50 to 60 with colorectal cancer. Sample: PBMCs. The CDR3 region is CASTPGEGSRREAFF. The CDR3 DNA follows: TGTGCCAGCACCCCCGGGGAGGGATCAAGGCGGGAAGCTTTCTTT.